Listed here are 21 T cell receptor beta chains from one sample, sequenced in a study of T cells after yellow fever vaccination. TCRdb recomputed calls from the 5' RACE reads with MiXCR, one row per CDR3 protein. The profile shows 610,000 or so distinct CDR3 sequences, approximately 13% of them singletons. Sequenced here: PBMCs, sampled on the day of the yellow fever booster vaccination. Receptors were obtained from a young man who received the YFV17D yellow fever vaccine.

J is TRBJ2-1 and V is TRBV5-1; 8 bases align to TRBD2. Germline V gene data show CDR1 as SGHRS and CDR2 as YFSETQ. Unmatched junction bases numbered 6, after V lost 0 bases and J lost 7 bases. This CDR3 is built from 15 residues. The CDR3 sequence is CASSLGVAGNNEQFF. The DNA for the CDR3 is TGCGCCAGCAGCTTGGGGGTAGCGGGAAATAATGAGCAGTTCTTC.

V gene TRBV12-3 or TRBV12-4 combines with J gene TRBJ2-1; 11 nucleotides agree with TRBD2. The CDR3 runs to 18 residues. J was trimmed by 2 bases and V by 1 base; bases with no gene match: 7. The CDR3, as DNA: TGTGCCAGCAGTTTAGTTCCGGGACTAGCGGTCCCCTACAATGAGCAGTTCTTC. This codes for CASSLVPGLAVPYNEQFF.

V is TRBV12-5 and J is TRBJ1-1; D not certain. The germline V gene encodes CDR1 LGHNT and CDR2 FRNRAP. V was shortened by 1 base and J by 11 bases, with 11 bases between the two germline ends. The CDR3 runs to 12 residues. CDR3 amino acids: CASGLASGGAFF. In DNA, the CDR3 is TGTGCTAGTGGTTTGGCTTCCGGAGGGGCTTTCTTT.

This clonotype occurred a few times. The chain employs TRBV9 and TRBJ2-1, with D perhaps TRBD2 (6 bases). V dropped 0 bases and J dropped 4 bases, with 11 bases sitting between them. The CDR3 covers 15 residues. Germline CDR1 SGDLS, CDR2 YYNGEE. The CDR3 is CASSVGSGPYNEQFF. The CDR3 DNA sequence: TGTGCCAGCAGCGTAGGAAGCGGGCCTTACAATGAGCAGTTCTTC.

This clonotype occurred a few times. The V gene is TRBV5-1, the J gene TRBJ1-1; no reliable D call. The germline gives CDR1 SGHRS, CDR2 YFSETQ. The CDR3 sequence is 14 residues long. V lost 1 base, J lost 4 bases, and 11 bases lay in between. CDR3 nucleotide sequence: TGCGCCAGCAGCTTGAACGCGGCCCTCACTGAAGCTTTCTTT. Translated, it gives CASSLNAALTEAFF. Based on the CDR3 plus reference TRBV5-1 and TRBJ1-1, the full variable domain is KAGVTQTPRYLIKTRGQQVTLSCSPISGHRSVSWYQQTPGQGLQFLFEYFSETQRNKGNFPGRFSGRQFSNSRSEMNVSTLELGDSALYLCASSLNAALTEAFFGQGTRLTVV.

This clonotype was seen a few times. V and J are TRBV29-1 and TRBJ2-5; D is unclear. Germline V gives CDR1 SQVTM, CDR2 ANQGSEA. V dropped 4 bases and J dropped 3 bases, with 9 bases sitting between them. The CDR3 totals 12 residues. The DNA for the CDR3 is TGCAGCGTTGGAGGTGGGGAAGAGACCCAGTACTTC. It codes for CSVGGGEETQYF.

CDR3 sequence reads: CASSLEGVNTEAFF. DNA for the CDR3: TGTGCCAGCAGCTTAGAGGGGGTGAACACTGAAGCTTTCTTT. This chain links TRBV7-9 with TRBJ1-1; perhaps TRBD1 as D (6 bases). The germline CDR1 and CDR2 sequences are SEHNR and FQNEAQ (reference sequence). The length of the CDR3 is 14 residues. V was pared by 1 base and J by 0 bases, with 6 bases between.

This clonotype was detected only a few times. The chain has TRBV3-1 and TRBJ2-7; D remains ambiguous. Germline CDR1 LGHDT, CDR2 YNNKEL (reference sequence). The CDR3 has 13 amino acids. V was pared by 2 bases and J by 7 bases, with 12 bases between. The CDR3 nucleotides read TGTGCCAGCAGCCAAATTTTGATGGGAGAGCAGTACTTC. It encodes CASSQILMGEQYF.

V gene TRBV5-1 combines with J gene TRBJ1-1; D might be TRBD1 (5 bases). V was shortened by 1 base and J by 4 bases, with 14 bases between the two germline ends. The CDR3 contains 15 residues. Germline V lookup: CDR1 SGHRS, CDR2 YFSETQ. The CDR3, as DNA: TGCGCCAGCAGCTTGTACACAGGAGAATCCACTGAAGCTTTCTTT. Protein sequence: CASSLYTGESTEAFF. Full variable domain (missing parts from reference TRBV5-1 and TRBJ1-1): KAGVTQTPRYLIKTRGQQVTLSCSPISGHRSVSWYQQTPGQGLQFLFEYFSETQRNKGNFPGRFSGRQFSNSRSEMNVSTLELGDSALYLCASSLYTGESTEAFFGQGTRLTVV.

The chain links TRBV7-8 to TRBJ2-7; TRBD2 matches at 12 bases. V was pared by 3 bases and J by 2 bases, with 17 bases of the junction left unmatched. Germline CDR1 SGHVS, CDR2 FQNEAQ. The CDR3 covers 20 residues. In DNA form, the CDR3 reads TGTGCCAGCAGCTTTGGCAGACCCTCGACTAGCGGGAGAGGGCCCTACGAGCAGTACTTC. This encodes CASSFGRPSTSGRGPYEQYF.

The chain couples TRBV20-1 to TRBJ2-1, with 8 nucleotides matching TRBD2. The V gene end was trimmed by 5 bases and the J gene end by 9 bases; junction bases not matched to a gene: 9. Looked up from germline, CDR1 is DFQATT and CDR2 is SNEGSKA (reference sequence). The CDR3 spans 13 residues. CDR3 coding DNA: TGCAGTGCTCGGACTAGCACTAAGGGTGAGCAGTTCTTC. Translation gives CSARTSTKGEQFF.

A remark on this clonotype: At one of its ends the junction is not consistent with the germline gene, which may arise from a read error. The CDR3 region is CCALRRSGGPTDTQYF. CDR3 DNA sequence: TGCTGTGCTTTAAGACGTTCTGGCGGTCCCACAGATACGCAGTATTTT. The gene calls are TRBV20-1 and TRBJ2-3; D unresolved. CDR3 size: 16 residues. Germline V gene sequence: CDR1 DFQATT, CDR2 SNEGSKA (reference sequence).

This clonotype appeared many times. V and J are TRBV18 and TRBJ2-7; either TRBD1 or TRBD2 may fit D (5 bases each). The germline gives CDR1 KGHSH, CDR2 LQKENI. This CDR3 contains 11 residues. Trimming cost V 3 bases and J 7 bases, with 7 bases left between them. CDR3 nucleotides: TGTGCCAGCTCACCCGGGGCGGAGCAGTACTTC. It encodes CASSPGAEQYF.

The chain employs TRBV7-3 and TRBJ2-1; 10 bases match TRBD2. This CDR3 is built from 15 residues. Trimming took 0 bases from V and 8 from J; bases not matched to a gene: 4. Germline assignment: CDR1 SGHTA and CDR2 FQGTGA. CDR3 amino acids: CASSLTSGRRDEQFF. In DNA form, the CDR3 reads TGTGCCAGCAGCTTAACTAGCGGGAGGCGCGATGAGCAGTTCTTC.

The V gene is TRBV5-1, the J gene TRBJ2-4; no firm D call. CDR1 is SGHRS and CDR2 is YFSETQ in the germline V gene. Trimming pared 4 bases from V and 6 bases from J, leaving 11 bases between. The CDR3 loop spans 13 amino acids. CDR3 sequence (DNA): TGCGCCAGCAGCGACGGAAATTCAAACATTCAGTACTTC. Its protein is CASSDGNSNIQYF.

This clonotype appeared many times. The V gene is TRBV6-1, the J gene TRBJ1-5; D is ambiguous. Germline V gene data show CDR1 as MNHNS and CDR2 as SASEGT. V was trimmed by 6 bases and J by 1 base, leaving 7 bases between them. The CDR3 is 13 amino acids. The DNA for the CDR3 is TGTGCCAGCAGCCTCTGGAGCAATCAGCCCCAGCATTTT. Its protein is CASSLWSNQPQHF.

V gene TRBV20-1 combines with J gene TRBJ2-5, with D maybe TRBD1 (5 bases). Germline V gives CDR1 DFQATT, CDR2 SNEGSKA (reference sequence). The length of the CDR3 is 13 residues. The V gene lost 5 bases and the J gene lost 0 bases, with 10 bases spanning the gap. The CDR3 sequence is CSAVRQYQETQYF. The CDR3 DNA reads TGCAGTGCTGTCAGACAGTACCAAGAGACCCAGTACTTC.

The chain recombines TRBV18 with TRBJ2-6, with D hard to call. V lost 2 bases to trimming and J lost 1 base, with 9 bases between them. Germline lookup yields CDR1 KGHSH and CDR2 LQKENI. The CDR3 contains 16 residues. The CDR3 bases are TGTGCCAGCTCACCAAGATGGGGTTCTGGGGCCAACGTCCTGACTTTC. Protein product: CASSPRWGSGANVLTF.

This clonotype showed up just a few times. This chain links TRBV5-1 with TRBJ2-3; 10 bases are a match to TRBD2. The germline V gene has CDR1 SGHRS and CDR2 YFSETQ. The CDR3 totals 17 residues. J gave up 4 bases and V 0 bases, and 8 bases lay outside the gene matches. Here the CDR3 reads CASSLALAGVAADTQYF. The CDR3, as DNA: TGCGCCAGCAGCTTGGCCCTAGCGGGAGTAGCGGCAGATACGCAGTATTTT.

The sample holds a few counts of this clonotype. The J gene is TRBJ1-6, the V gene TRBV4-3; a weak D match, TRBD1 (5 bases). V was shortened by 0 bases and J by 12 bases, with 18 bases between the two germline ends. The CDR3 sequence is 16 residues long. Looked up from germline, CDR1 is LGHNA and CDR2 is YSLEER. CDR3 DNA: TGCGCCAGCAGCCAAGAAGCAGGGAAGGTGCGGAGACCCCTCCACTTT. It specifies CASSQEAGKVRRPLHF.

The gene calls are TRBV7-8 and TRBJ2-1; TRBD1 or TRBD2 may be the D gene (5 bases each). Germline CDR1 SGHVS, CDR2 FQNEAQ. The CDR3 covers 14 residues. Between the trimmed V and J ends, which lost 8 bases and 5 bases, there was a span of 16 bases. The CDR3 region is CASRALGRDNEQFF. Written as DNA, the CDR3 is TGTGCCAGCCGAGCTTTGGGGCGGGACAATGAGCAGTTCTTC.